The 20 T cell receptor beta chains below all came from one sample that was sequenced in a study of cytomegalovirus exposure and HLA in healthy donors. The PCR contained 60 Vbeta and 13 Jbeta primers. The method was immunoSEQ multiplex PCR; TCRdb's version includes in-frame clones alone and lacks a portion of them. The top ten clones hold approximately 14% of a sample with over 60,000 clones, approximately 70% of them seen once. The specimen sequenced was PBMCs. These receptors originate from a male donor in good health and CMV-seropositive.

The chain employs TRBV30 and TRBJ2-7; TRBD1 matches 7 bases. The germline V gene encodes CDR1 GTSNPN and CDR2 SVGIG (reference sequence). The CDR3 has 14 amino acids. After removal of 5 bases from V and 2 bases from J, the junction contained 9 bases not matched to a gene. This CDR3 reads CAWAYHRGTYEQYF. For the CDR3, the DNA is TGTGCCTGGGCTTACCACAGGGGTACCTACGAGCAGTACTTC.

Worth noting for this clone: One end of the junction does not line up with germline, which may come from a read error. The rearrangement links TRBV7-9 to TRBJ2-5, with a possible D match to TRBD2 (6 bases). This CDR3 contains 15 residues. Germline V gene lookup returns CDR1 SEHNR and CDR2 FQNEAQ (reference sequence). CDR3 region: CSSSLKSGSGETQYF. For the CDR3, the DNA is TGTTCCAGCAGCTTAAAATCCGGGAGTGGAGAGACCCAGTACTTC.

The chain is built from TRBV7-2 and TRBJ1-2, with 10 nucleotides matching TRBD1. The CDR3 consists of 15 residues. Germline CDR1 is SGHTA and CDR2 is FQGNSA. The J segment lost 7 bases and the V segment lost 5 bases, leaving 10 bases of the junction unmatched. CDR3 nucleotide sequence: TGTGCCAGCAGCCCACGGGACAGGGGATTTCTTGGCTACACCTTC. Translated, it gives CASSPRDRGFLGYTF.

The chain employs TRBV6-6 and TRBJ1-2; 7 bases match TRBD1. Losses at the gene ends were 5 bases for V and 4 bases for J; bases not matched to a gene: 13. The CDR3 loop spans 16 amino acids. Germline CDR1 is MNHNY and CDR2 is SVGAGI (reference sequence). The CDR3 nucleotides are TGTGCCAGCAGTCGTCGGGACAGAGCTAGAAGCTATGGCTACACCTTC. Translating gives CASSRRDRARSYGYTF.

The V gene is TRBV25-1, the J gene TRBJ2-3; D remains unclear. CDR1 is MGHDK and CDR2 is SYGVNS in the germline V gene. Trimming pared 4 bases from V and 0 bases from J, leaving 8 bases between. This CDR3 has 14 residues. CDR3 in amino acids: CASSAGFSTDTQYF. The CDR3 DNA reads as TGTGCCAGCAGTGCAGGATTTAGCACAGATACGCAGTATTTT.

This clone was detected only a few times. The rearrangement joins TRBV4-1 to TRBJ1-1; no clear D gene. Germline CDR1 MGHRA, CDR2 YSYEKL. V was trimmed by 1 base and J by 0 bases, leaving 12 bases between them. The CDR3 loop spans 16 amino acids. CDR3 in DNA: TGCGCCAGCAGCCAAGGATTCCAGGCTTTGAACACTGAAGCTTTCTTT. Translating gives CASSQGFQALNTEAFF.

The gene calls are TRBV10-2 and TRBJ2-7; D gene uncertain. The germline CDR1 and CDR2 sequences are WSHSY and SAAADI. The CDR3 contains 14 residues. Trimming took off 8 bases at V and 1 base at J, with 15 bases between the two ends. Written as DNA, the CDR3 is TGCGCCAGCTCCCCCCTCAGAGGTTCCTACGAGCAGTACTTC. Translated: CASSPLRGSYEQYF.

This clone has just one count. The chain combines TRBV27 with TRBJ2-3, with a possible D match to TRBD1 (5 bases). Germline V gene data show CDR1 as MNHEY and CDR2 as SMNVEV (reference sequence). CDR3 length: 15 amino acids. Between the trimmed V and J ends, which lost 7 bases and 3 bases, there was a span of 17 bases. The CDR3 sequence is CASNPQGLATDTQYF. The CDR3 nucleotides read TGTGCCAGCAATCCGCAGGGTCTGGCTACAGATACGCAGTATTTT.

The CDR3 here is CAISGTGGIEQYF. In DNA form, the CDR3 reads TGTGCCATATCCGGGACAGGGGGAATCGAGCAGTACTTC. This chain connects TRBV10-3 to TRBJ2-7, with 11 bases that match TRBD1. Germline trimming cut 9 bases from V and 6 bases from J; bases unmatched to any gene: 7. This CDR3 spans 13 amino acids. In germline, CDR1 is ENHRY, CDR2 SYGVKD.

This clone was counted between two and nine times. The gene calls are TRBV6-5 and TRBJ1-1; 9 positions agree with TRBD1. CDR1 is MNHEY, CDR2 SVGAGI, per germline. The CDR3 sequence is 13 residues long. J gave up 7 bases and V 2 bases, and 2 bases lay outside the gene matches. The CDR3 sequence: CASSYGTGREAFF. The CDR3 DNA sequence: TGTGCCAGCAGTTACGGGACAGGGCGTGAAGCTTTCTTT.

This clone turned up a few times. The chain has TRBV7-2 and TRBJ2-3; TRBD2 aligns across 8 bases. Germline-derived CDR1 and CDR2 are SGHTA and FQGNSA. CDR3 length: 14 residues. Trimming removed 5 bases from V and 9 bases from J; junction bases left unmatched: 10. The CDR3 protein is CASSPGGGQLTQYF. CDR3 DNA: TGTGCCAGCAGCCCCGGGGGGGGCCAATTGACGCAGTATTTT.

This rearrangement joins TRBV4-1 to TRBJ2-3; 8 bases fit TRBD2. After removal of 9 bases from V and 0 bases from J, the junction contained 5 bases not matched to a gene. This CDR3 is built from 14 residues. Germline CDR1 reads MGHRA; CDR2 reads YSYEKL. The chain's CDR3 is CASGRGGSTDTQYF. In DNA, the CDR3 is TGCGCCAGTGGTCGGGGGGGCAGCACAGATACGCAGTATTTT.

The rearrangement uses TRBV11-2 and TRBJ2-6, with a tentative D call TRBD1 (5 bases). V lost 1 base and J lost 2, with 6 bases in between. Germline V lookup: CDR1 SGHAT, CDR2 FQNNGV. The CDR3 length is 15 residues. CDR3 bases: TGTGCCAGCAGCTTAGGGGGCGCTGGGGCCAACGTCCTGACTTTC. Translated: CASSLGGAGANVLTF.

The chain uses TRBV28 and TRBJ2-5, with 8 positions matching TRBD2. The last part of the DNA fits TRBJ2-7 better; the J call may be wrong. Germline V CDR1 and CDR2: MDHEN, SYDVKM. The CDR3 runs 16 residues. For the CDR3, the DNA is TGTGCCAGCAAGGCCCCCGGGACTAGTCCCCAGTACGAGCAGTACTTC. Translated: CASKAPGTSPQYEQYF.

The chain has TRBV14 and TRBJ1-6; 9 nucleotides align to TRBD1. The CDR3 sequence is 16 residues long. Germline V lookup: CDR1 SGHDN, CDR2 FVKESK. V lost 1 base and J lost 6; bases outside the gene matches: 4. CDR3 amino acids: CASSQGLTGGNSPLHF. As DNA, the CDR3 is TGTGCCAGCAGCCAAGGTTTGACAGGGGGTAATTCACCCCTCCACTTT.

The chain combines TRBV5-4 with TRBJ1-2; the D is unclear. The CDR3 consists of 14 residues. Germline CDR1 and CDR2: SGHNT and YYREEE (reference sequence). V lost 4 bases to trimming and J lost 2 bases, with 12 bases between them. This CDR3 is CASSQDMQNYGYTF. DNA for the CDR3: TGTGCCAGCAGCCAAGACATGCAGAACTATGGCTACACCTTC.

This clone was observed once. The rearrangement uses TRBV7-7 and TRBJ2-7; 7 positions agree with TRBD1. CDR1 and CDR2 (germline): SSHAT, FNYEAQ (reference sequence). The length of the CDR3 is 13 residues. Unmatched junction bases numbered 1, after V lost 3 bases and J lost 2 bases. The CDR3 region has the DNA TGTGCCAGCAGCTTGGGGACAGCCTACGAGCAGTACTTC. Amino acid sequence: CASSLGTAYEQYF.

V gene TRBV7-3 combines with J gene TRBJ2-7; 8 bases fit TRBD2. This CDR3 has 15 residues. CDR1 is SGHTA and CDR2 is FQGTGA in the germline V gene. Losses at the gene ends were 1 base for V and 3 bases for J; bases not matched to a gene: 5. DNA of the CDR3: TGTGCCAGCAGCTTAATCGCGGGAGGTTTCTACGAGCAGTACTTC. Residues: CASSLIAGGFYEQYF.

V is TRBV6-1 and J is TRBJ1-5; TRBD1 is a possible D gene (5 bases). Germline values: CDR1 MNHNS, CDR2 SASEGT. The CDR3 is made up of 16 amino acids. V dropped 2 bases and J dropped 1 base, with 12 bases sitting between them. The CDR3 DNA reads TGTGCCAGCAGTGAATCAGGGTTCGGGAGCAATCAGCCCCAGCATTTT. This sequence encodes CASSESGFGSNQPQHF.

This sequence joins TRBV4-1 and TRBJ2-3; 7 bases match TRBD2. With 3 bases clipped from V and 2 bases from J, the junction kept 14 bases outside the gene matches. Germline CDR1 is MGHRA and CDR2 is YSYEKL. This CDR3 comprises 18 residues. The CDR3 DNA is TGCGCCAGCAGCCATCCCCCGGGGGGAGGGCGAACCACAGATACGCAGTATTTT. It codes for CASSHPPGGGRTTDTQYF.